Below, 18 T cell receptor beta chains from the same sample are listed, as sequenced in a study of shared clonotypes between healthy human individuals. Measured with immunoSEQ multiplex PCR; TCRdb has only the in-frame clones, and not every one. The sample records approximately 1.4 million clones, 98% being singletons. Sequenced: naive CD4+ T cells sorted from blood. Subset reported: CD45RA+ positively selected. The receptor source for this set is a young man in good health.

J is TRBJ2-7 and V is TRBV18; a weak D match, TRBD1 (5 bases). Germline CDR1 and CDR2: KGHSH and LQKENI. The CDR3 is 15 amino acids. Trimming shortened V by 1 base and J by 0 bases, and 10 bases separated the two germline ends. The CDR3 region has the DNA TGTGCCAGCTCACCACAGGGGTCTTTCTCCTACGAGCAGTACTTC. Protein product: CASSPQGSFSYEQYF.

CDR3 bases: TGTGCCAGCAGTAGCGATATGTGGGGTAGGTCTCAAGATTACAATGAGCAGTTCTTC. Translating it yields CASSSDMWGRSQDYNEQFF. The chain combines TRBV27 with TRBJ2-1; D gene unclear. The CDR3 contains 19 residues. The V gene's germline CDR1 is MNHEY and CDR2 SMNVEV (reference sequence). V lost 5 bases and J lost 4, with 27 bases in between.

This clone appeared once. The rearrangement uses TRBV14 and TRBJ1-2; D gene ambiguous. V dropped 1 base and J dropped 8 bases, with 11 bases sitting between them. The CDR3 totals 13 residues. Germline V gene sequence: CDR1 SGHDN, CDR2 FVKESK. CDR3 in amino acids: CASSQVRVGGYTF. In nucleotides, the CDR3 is TGTGCCAGCAGCCAAGTCCGGGTGGGCGGCTACACCTTC. The variable domain in full, completed from reference TRBV14 and TRBJ1-2, reads EAGVTQFPSHSVIEKGQTVTLRCDPISGHDNLYWYRRVMGKEIKFLLHFVKESKQDESGMPNNRFLAERTGGTYSTLKVQPAELEDSGVYFCASSQVRVGGYTFGSGTRLTVV.

The V and J genes are TRBV7-2 and TRBJ2-1; a possible D gene is TRBD2 (5 bases). Trimming left V 5 bases short and J 0 bases short, with 11 bases between. The CDR3 length is 15 residues. Looked up from germline, CDR1 is SGHTA and CDR2 is FQGNSA. CDR3 DNA sequence: TGTGCCAGCAGCCCCAGTCGGGGCTCCTACAATGAGCAGTTCTTC. It yields the protein CASSPSRGSYNEQFF.

V and J are TRBV29-1 and TRBJ2-2; TRBD1 matches at 7 bases. V trimming: 7 bases; J trimming: 2 bases; junction bases outside the gene matches: 7. CDR1 is SQVTM and CDR2 is ANQGSEA in the germline V gene. The CDR3 sequence is 14 residues long. The CDR3 reads CSATTGINTGELFF. The CDR3 coding sequence is TGCAGCGCTACGACAGGGATTAACACCGGGGAGCTGTTTTTT.

A note on this clone: The sample has other DNA sequences that encode this CDR3 too. The chain combines TRBV6-5 with TRBJ2-7; no definite D call. The CDR3 covers 11 residues. Germline V gene sequence: CDR1 MNHEY, CDR2 SVGAGI. With 0 bases removed from V and 5 bases from J, the gap between germline ends came to 2 bases. The CDR3 DNA follows: TGTGCCAGCAGTTACTCTCACGAGCAGTACTTC. Translating gives CASSYSHEQYF.

This clone was observed a single time. The V call is TRBV5-5, the J call TRBJ2-7; tentatively, D is TRBD2 (6 bases). The CDR3 consists of 15 residues. Germline V gene lookup returns CDR1 SGHKS and CDR2 YYEKEE (reference sequence). V was pared by 4 bases and J by 0 bases, with 14 bases between. The CDR3 DNA reads TGTGCCAGCAGCGCAGATCGGGGAGGCTCCTACGAGCAGTACTTC. This sequence encodes CASSADRGGSYEQYF.

The chain has TRBV7-3 and TRBJ2-1; 9 bases are a match to TRBD1. CDR1 is SGHTA and CDR2 is FQGTGA in the germline V gene. The CDR3 has 16 amino acids. V lost 5 bases and J lost 2; bases outside the gene matches: 7. CDR3 coding DNA: TGTGCCAGCAGCCTAGACCGGGACAGGGCCTACAATGAGCAGTTCTTC. Translation: CASSLDRDRAYNEQFF.

This chain uses TRBV28 with TRBJ2-1; TRBD1 is a possible D gene (5 bases). This CDR3 is built from 11 residues. The V end lost 5 bases, the J end lost 10 bases, and 9 bases lay between the germline ends. Germline-derived CDR1 and CDR2 are MDHEN and SYDVKM. The CDR3, as DNA: TGTGCCAGCAGTACCCCAGGGGAGCAGTTCTTC. Protein product: CASSTPGEQFF.

V gene TRBV29-1 combines with J gene TRBJ2-1; no firm D call. The CDR3 contains 12 residues. Germline V lookup: CDR1 SQVTM, CDR2 ANQGSEA. Between the trimmed V and J ends, which lost 6 bases and 8 bases, there was a span of 14 bases. The CDR3 DNA follows: TGCAGCGTCAGACATAGTCCTCATGAGCAGTTCTTC. It codes for CSVRHSPHEQFF.

This sequence joins TRBV7-9 and TRBJ1-1, with D possibly being TRBD1 (5 bases). The CDR3 totals 17 residues. CDR1 is SEHNR, CDR2 FQNEAQ, per germline (reference sequence). Trimming removed 1 base from V and 2 bases from J, with 17 bases in between. The chain's CDR3 is CASSLGGGAILNTEAFF. The CDR3 coding sequence is TGTGCCAGCAGCTTAGGGGGAGGGGCAATCCTAAACACTGAAGCTTTCTTT.

This clone has a handful of counts. This rearrangement joins TRBV2 to TRBJ1-3; D unresolved. Germline assignment: CDR1 SNHLY and CDR2 FYNNEI. CDR3 length: 15 amino acids. Trimming removed 2 bases from V and 0 bases from J, with 8 bases in between. DNA for the CDR3: TGTGCCAGCAGTGAATCGTGGGACTCTGGAAACACCATATATTTT. It specifies CASSESWDSGNTIYF.

The V and J genes are TRBV27 and TRBJ2-3, with D possibly TRBD2 on 5 matching bases. Looked up from germline, CDR1 is MNHEY and CDR2 is SMNVEV (reference sequence). The CDR3 is 15 amino acids. V lost 6 bases and J 2 bases, leaving 15 bases between the germline ends. This CDR3 is CASRTFVGNTDTQYF. DNA for the CDR3: TGTGCCAGCAGAACGTTTGTCGGGAACACAGATACGCAGTATTTT.

The V gene is TRBV20-1, the J gene TRBJ1-4, with TRBD1 as a possible D gene (6 bases). The CDR3 is made up of 11 amino acids. Germline values: CDR1 DFQATT, CDR2 SNEGSKA (reference sequence). Trimming cost V 5 bases and J 7 bases, with 8 bases left between them. The CDR3 nucleotides read TGCAGTGCTCAGGGGATTGAAAAACTGTTTTTT. Encoded protein: CSAQGIEKLFF.

The V gene is TRBV7-2, the J gene TRBJ1-5; no firm D call. The CDR3 is 13 residues long. The germline V gene has CDR1 SGHTA and CDR2 FQGNSA. V lost 0 bases, J lost 7 bases, and 7 bases lay in between. The CDR3 region has the DNA TGTGCCAGCAGCTTAGCGGCCCAGCAGCCCCAGCATTTT. It encodes CASSLAAQQPQHF.

This sequence joins TRBV15 and TRBJ2-7, with D perhaps TRBD1 (6 bases). V lost 0 bases and J 6 bases, leaving 15 bases between the germline ends. The CDR3 contains 15 residues. CDR1 and CDR2 (germline): LNHNV, YYDKDF (reference sequence). The CDR3 sequence: CATSRDRAGAVEQYF. DNA of the CDR3: TGTGCCACCAGCAGAGATAGAGCAGGGGCTGTCGAGCAGTACTTC.

The chain's CDR3 is CASSPGTDYGYTF. As DNA, the CDR3 is TGTGCCAGCAGTCCGGGGACCGACTATGGCTACACCTTC. This rearrangement joins TRBV27 to TRBJ1-2; TRBD1 is a possible D gene (5 bases). Trimming shortened V by 5 bases and J by 3 bases, and 10 bases separated the two germline ends. Germline CDR1 and CDR2: MNHEY and SMNVEV (reference sequence). This CDR3 spans 13 amino acids.

V usage is TRBV7-2 and J usage is TRBJ1-5, with a possible D match to TRBD1 (6 bases). This CDR3 region has 12 residues. V dropped 1 base and J dropped 15 bases, with 13 bases sitting between them. Germline V gene sequence: CDR1 SGHTA, CDR2 FQGNSA. The CDR3 reads CASSLGGQIWHF. As DNA, the CDR3 is TGTGCCAGCAGCTTAGGGGGACAAATATGGCATTTT. Supplemented by reference TRBV7-2 and TRBJ1-5, the full variable domain reads GAGVSQSPSNKVTEKGKDVELRCDPISGHTALYWYRQSLGQGLEFLIYFQGNSAPDKSGLPSDRFSAERTGGSVSTLTIQRTQQEDSAVYLCASSLGGQIWHFGDGTRLSIL.